A selection of T cell receptor beta chains follows, all from one sample in a study of T cell responses to AZD1222 COVID-19 vaccine. Sequencing was performed with immunoSEQ multiplex PCR; in TCRdb, only in-frame clones are kept and a portion is missing. Of approximately 160,000 clones in the sample, around 90% are singletons; the top ten hold around 2.6%. Specimen: peripheral blood, collected on day 0 of AZD1222 vaccination. These receptor sequences come from an adult in good health. Each CDR3 is given with its conserved first and last residue. A D gene is named only where the DNA matches it firmly. Rows give clone size only sometimes, using once, few, many, or a class for an expanded clone.

j_gene	d_gene	abundance	v_gene	CDR3nt	CDR3aa
TRBJ1-1	NA	NA	TRBV27	TGTGCCAGCAGTTTATCCCCCCGGGGGCGGGGGAGCACTGAAGCTTTCTTT	CASSLSPRGRGSTEAFF
TRBJ2-3	TRBD2	NA	TRBV2	TGTGCCAGCAGTCTTCACCTAGCGGGAGCTTCAGATACGCAGTATTTT	CASSLHLAGASDTQYF
TRBJ1-2	NA	NA	TRBV7-9	TGTGCCAGCAGCTTAGGTTGGGGCTACACCTTC	CASSLGWGYTF
TRBJ2-3	NA	NA	TRBV6-5	TGTGCCAGCAAAGGAGCGAACACGGATACGCAGTATTTT	CASKGANTDTQYF
TRBJ2-5	NA	NA	TRBV7-2	TGTGCCAGCAGCTCGGGACTCGGCGAGACCCAGTACTTC	CASSSGLGETQYF
TRBJ2-1	TRBD2	NA	TRBV24-1	TGTGCCACCAGTGATTTGGCGGGAGGGCCTTCCTCCTACAATGAGCAGTTCTTC	CATSDLAGGPSSYNEQFF
TRBJ2-3	NA	once	TRBV5-4	TGTGCCAGCAGATTCGACAGGCTGACAGATACGCAGTATTTT	CASRFDRLTDTQYF
TRBJ2-7	NA	NA	TRBV6-6	TGTGCCGTTTCTCCCGGGGGAAACACGAAGGAGCAGTACTTC	CAVSPGGNTKEQYF
TRBJ1-2	TRBD1	once	TRBV5-6	TGTGCCAGCAGCCGGGACAGGGGGGTATATGGCTACACCTTC	CASSRDRGVYGYTF
TRBJ2-7	NA	NA	TRBV3-1/TRBV3-2	TGTGCCAGCAGCCATAGCGGATACTCCTACGAGCAGTACTTC	CASSHSGYSYEQYF
TRBJ2-5	TRBD2	once	TRBV11-2	TGTGCCAGCAGCGGAGCCGGGAGGGCCGAGCTAGAGACCCAGTACTTC	CASSGAGRAELETQYF
TRBJ2-3	TRBD2	NA	TRBV12-3/TRBV12-4	TGTGCCAGCAGTCCCCGGGAGGTGACATCCCAGTATTTT	CASSPREVTSQYF
TRBJ2-7	TRBD1	NA	TRBV19	TGTGCCAGTAGTATTGACAGGGCCTACGAGCAGTACTTC	CASSIDRAYEQYF
TRBJ2-1	NA	NA	TRBV6-5	TGTGCCAGCACCACGTCTTCCAATGAGCAGTTCTTC	CASTTSSNEQFF